This record concerns one T cell receptor beta chain sequence. The sample belongs to a study of T cell changes during pregnancy in multiple sclerosis. Using immunoSEQ multiplex PCR, the repertoire was profiled, and TCRdb retains in-frame clones only, with some absent. The table shows roughly 72,000 clones, with about 93% occurring only once. V lost 7 bases and J lost 2; bases outside the gene matches: 8. CDR1 is LNHDA and CDR2 is SQIVND in the germline V gene (reference sequence). CDR3 length: 15 residues. Source: CD4+ T cells from peripheral blood mononuclear cells, taken after pregnancy. The source of this sequence is a female donor with multiple sclerosis, enrolled in a pregnancy study. V and J are TRBV19 and TRBJ2-3, with 8 bases that match TRBD2. The CDR3 here is CASTPAGVPTDTQYF. The DNA of the CDR3 is TGTGCCAGTACCCCAGCGGGAGTCCCCACAGATACGCAGTATTTT.